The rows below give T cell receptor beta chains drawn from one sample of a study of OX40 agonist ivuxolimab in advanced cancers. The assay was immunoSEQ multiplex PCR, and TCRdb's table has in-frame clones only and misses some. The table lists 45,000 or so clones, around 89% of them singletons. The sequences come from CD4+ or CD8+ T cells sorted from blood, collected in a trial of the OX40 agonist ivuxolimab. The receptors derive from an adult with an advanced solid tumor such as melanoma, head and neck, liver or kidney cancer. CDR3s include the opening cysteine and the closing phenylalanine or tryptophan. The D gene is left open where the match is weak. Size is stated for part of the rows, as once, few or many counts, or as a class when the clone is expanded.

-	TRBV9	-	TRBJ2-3	TGTGCCAGCAGCGTAGATCCGGGGCTTAATTGGGATACGCAGTATTTT	CASSVDPGLNWDTQYF
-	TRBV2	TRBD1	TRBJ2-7	TGTGCCAGCACCGACTGGGACAGGGGGCCGGGTTACGAGCAGTACTTC	CASTDWDRGPGYEQYF
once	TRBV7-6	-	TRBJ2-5	TGTGCCAGCAGCTCCCCGGGGGCGATTATTCAAGAGACCCAGTACTTC	CASSSPGAIIQETQYF
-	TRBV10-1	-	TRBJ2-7	TGCGCCAGCAGTGAGTCCCCCGGGTACGAGCAGTACTTC	CASSESPGYEQYF
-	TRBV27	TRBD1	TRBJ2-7	TGTGCCAGCAGTTTAGGGGACAGGAGCTCCTACGAGCAGTACTTC	CASSLGDRSSYEQYF
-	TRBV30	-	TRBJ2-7	TGTGCCTGGAAATCCCTCACCGGGCAGCGCTACGAGCAGTACTTC	CAWKSLTGQRYEQYF
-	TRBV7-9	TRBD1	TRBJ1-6	TGTGCCAGCAGCTCCTCCCGGACAGGTGGTAATTCACCCCTCCACTTT	CASSSSRTGGNSPLHF
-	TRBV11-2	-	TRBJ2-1	TGTGCCAGCAGCTTAGCGCTGGGACCGTACAATGAGCAGTTCTTC	CASSLALGPYNEQFF
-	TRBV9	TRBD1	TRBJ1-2	TGTGCCAGCAGCGTTCGACAGGGAGGCGGCTACACCTTC	CASSVRQGGGYTF
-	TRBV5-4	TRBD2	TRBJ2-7	TGTGCCAGCAGCTTGGATCAGGCGGGGGACGAGCAGTACTTC	CASSLDQAGDEQYF
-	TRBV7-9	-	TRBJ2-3	TGTGCCAGCAGCCTCTTCGGACAGAGCTTTAGCACAGATACGCAGTATTTT	CASSLFGQSFSTDTQYF
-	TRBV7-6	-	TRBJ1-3	TGTGCCAGCAGCTTAGAGGCCCGCAGCTCTGGAAGCACCATATATTTT	CASSLEARSSGSTIYF
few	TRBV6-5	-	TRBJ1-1	TGTGCCAGCACCTTAGGACAGTCATCCACTGAAGCTTTCTTT	CASTLGQSSTEAFF
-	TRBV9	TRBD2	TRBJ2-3	TGTGCCAGCAGCAACCCAATCTCGGGGGGGCCAGATACGCAGTATTTT	CASSNPISGGPDTQYF
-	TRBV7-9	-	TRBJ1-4	TGTGCCAGCAGCTTATTTAGCTCTAATGAAAAACTGTTTTTT	CASSLFSSNEKLFF
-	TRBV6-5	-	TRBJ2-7	TGTGCCAGCAGTTCTCAAGGGTACGAGCAGTACTTC	CASSSQGYEQYF
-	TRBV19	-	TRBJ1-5	TGTGCCAGTAGTATAAGGGACCTCAATCAGCCCCAGCATTTT	CASSIRDLNQPQHF
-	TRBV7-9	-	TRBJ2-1	TGTGCCAGCAGCCCCCAGGGGAGCTCCTACAATGAGCAGTTCTTC	CASSPQGSSYNEQFF
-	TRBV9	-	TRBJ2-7	TGTGCCAGCAGCGTAGGTAGTAAGCAGTACTTC	CASSVGSKQYF
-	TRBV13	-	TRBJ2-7	TGTGCCAGCAGCTTAGGGACCCACTCCTACGAGCAGTACTTC	CASSLGTHSYEQYF
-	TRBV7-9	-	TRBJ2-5	TGTGCCAGCAGCTCCCCGGCGGCCCCGTCAGGGACCCAGTACTTC	CASSSPAAPSGTQYF
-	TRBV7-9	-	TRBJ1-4	TGTGCCAGCAGCTTACGCGGGGAAGGGGTTAATGAAAAACTGTTTTTT	CASSLRGEGVNEKLFF
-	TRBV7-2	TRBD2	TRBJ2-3	TGTGCCAGCAGCTTAGGACTAGCGACAGATACGCAGTATTTT	CASSLGLATDTQYF
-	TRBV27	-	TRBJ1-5	TGTGCCAGCAGTTTGGAGGGGGATCAGCCCCAGCATTTT	CASSLEGDQPQHF
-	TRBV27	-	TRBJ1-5	TGTGCCAGCAGTTTACAAAAGACGTACAATCAGCCCCAGCATTTT	CASSLQKTYNQPQHF
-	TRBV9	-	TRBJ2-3	TGTGCCAGCAGCGGGTACACAGATACGCAGTATTTT	CASSGYTDTQYF
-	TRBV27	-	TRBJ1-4	TGTGCCAGCAGTTTGGAGAGGAATGAAAAACTGTTTTTT	CASSLERNEKLFF
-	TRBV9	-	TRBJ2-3	TGTGCCAGCACCGATACTAGCCGTAGCACAGATACGCAGTATTTT	CASTDTSRSTDTQYF
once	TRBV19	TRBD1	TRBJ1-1	TGTGCCAGTAGTTCCGGACAGGGCACTGAAGCTTTCTTT	CASSSGQGTEAFF
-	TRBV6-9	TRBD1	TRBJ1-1	TGTGCCAGCGTCTTAAGATTTAGGGAGGGACAGGGAGGGAACGAAGCTTTCTTT	CASVLRFREGQGGNEAFF
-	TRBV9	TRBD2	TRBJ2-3	TGTGCCAGCAGCGGTGCGGGGGGGGTAACAGATACGCAGTATTTT	CASSGAGGVTDTQYF
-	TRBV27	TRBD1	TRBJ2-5	TGTGCCAGCAGGGCCGGGACAGGGGGCGCGGAGACCCAGTACTTC	CASRAGTGGAETQYF
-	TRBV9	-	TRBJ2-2	TGTGCCAGCAGCCCACTCGAGGACAGGAACACCGGGGAGCTGTTTTTT	CASSPLEDRNTGELFF
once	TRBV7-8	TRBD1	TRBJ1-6	TGTGCCAGCAGCCAAGGCGTGACAGGGGATTATAATTCACCCCTCCACTTT	CASSQGVTGDYNSPLHF
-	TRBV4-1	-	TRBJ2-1	TGCGCCAGCAGCCAGGGACCCCAGCAGTTCTTC	CASSQGPQQFF
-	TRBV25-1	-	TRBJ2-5	TGTGCCAGCAGTGATGTACGGAATAACCAAGAGACCCAGTACTTC	CASSDVRNNQETQYF
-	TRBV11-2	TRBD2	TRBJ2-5	TGTGCCAGCAGCTTAGTGCGGCTAGCGGAGGTAAACTTC	CASSLVRLAEVNF
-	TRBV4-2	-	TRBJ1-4	TGTGCCAGCAGCCAAGAACAATTAGACTCTGGGGGGGAAAAACTGTTTTTT	CASSQEQLDSGGEKLFF
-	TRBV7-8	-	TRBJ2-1	TGTGCCAGCAGCTTTTCGCGACGTTATGAGCAGTTCTTC	CASSFSRRYEQFF
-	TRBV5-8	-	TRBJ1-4	TGTGCCAGCAAACGGGGTAAACTGTTTTTT	CASKRGKLFF
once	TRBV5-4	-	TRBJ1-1	TGTGCCAGCAGCTTGGTGGAAGAACTGAACACTGAAGCTTTCTTT	CASSLVEELNTEAFF